Detailed here is one T cell receptor (beta chain). Unmatched junction bases numbered 14, after V lost 5 bases and J lost 2 bases. The CDR3 spans 19 residues. Germline CDR1 is SGHAT and CDR2 is FQDESV (reference sequence). This entry comes from a study of identical twins. One entry per CDR3 protein results from TCRdb running MiXCR on the 5' RACE reads. Found here are more than 600,000 distinct CDR3 sequences, 18% of them singletons; the top ten hold 13%. These records were also assigned to another study, of T cells expressing NK-cell markers. That source adds: It was sorted CD3+CD56-NKG2C+, CD3+CD56+NKG2C- and CD3+CD56+NKG2C+ T cells that provided the TCR beta repertoires. Among the experiments, several used an anti-gamma-delta TCR antibody to restrict sorting to alpha-beta TCR T cells.

This sequence originates from a woman aged 18-30 years in good health. Sequencing input: PBMCs. This rearrangement joins TRBV11-1 to TRBJ2-5, with 13 bases identical to TRBD2. The CDR3 region has the DNA TGTGCCAGCAGCCGACTAGCGGGGGGCTCCACGGCCCCACAAGAGACCCAGTACTTC. Translating it yields CASSRLAGGSTAPQETQYF.